Each of the 25 T cell receptor beta chains below was sequenced from the same sample in a study of post-analysis software for immune sequencing data. Overall study findings and caveats: When patients were compared with controls, roughly five TRBV segments were more frequent, TRBV5-6, TRBV5-1 and TRBV20-1 among them.

Unique molecular identifiers tagged the TCR beta cDNA libraries. TCRdb processed the PCR reads anew with MiXCR; each CDR3 protein has one entry. Here the sample spans about 260,000 distinct CDR3 sequences, 35% to 40% being singletons. Their specific antigens are unknown. Sequencing input: blood. The source is a girl aged 10-17 years with multiple sclerosis.

As for this clonotype: Given a much more abundant clone one base away, this may be a read error. J is TRBJ1-2 and V is TRBV7-2; D ambiguous. Germline-derived CDR1 and CDR2 are SGHTA and FQGNSA. The CDR3 runs to 16 residues. CDR3 amino acids: CAGSLAAIGANYGYTF. As DNA, the CDR3 is TGTGCCGGCAGCTTAGCCGCCATTGGGGCTAACTATGGCTACACCTTC.

A few counts support this clonotype. This chain joins TRBV2 and TRBJ1-1, with no clear D. The germline gives CDR1 SNHLY, CDR2 FYNNEI. The CDR3 is made up of 13 amino acids. Trimming left V 9 bases short and J 3 bases short, with 14 bases between. CDR3 sequence reads: CASEGRIDTEAFF. The CDR3 region has the DNA TGTGCCAGTGAAGGGCGGATCGACACTGAAGCTTTCTTT.

The sample holds a few counts of this clonotype. The V call is TRBV5-1, the J call TRBJ1-3; D gene unclear. V lost 1 base, J lost 0 bases, and 5 bases lay in between. Germline V CDR1 and CDR2: SGHRS, YFSETQ. The CDR3 extends over 14 amino acids. The CDR3 coding sequence is TGCGCCAGCAGCTTGACTGCCTCTGGAAACACCATATATTTT. Protein sequence: CASSLTASGNTIYF.

The V call is TRBV19, the J call TRBJ2-1; no reliable D call. Germline assignment: CDR1 LNHDA and CDR2 SQIVND (reference sequence). CDR3 length: 11 amino acids. V lost 3 bases, J lost 9 bases, and 6 bases lay in between. In nucleotides, the CDR3 is TGTGCCAGTAGTATGGATGTTGAGCAGTTCTTC. This encodes CASSMDVEQFF.

This clonotype was observed at least ten times. The chain joins TRBV9 to TRBJ2-5; D ambiguous. Trimming took off 0 bases at V and 2 bases at J, with 11 bases between the two ends. Germline V gives CDR1 SGDLS, CDR2 YYNGEE. The CDR3 has 15 residues. This chain's CDR3 is CASSVGAARQETQYF. The CDR3 nucleotides read TGTGCCAGCAGCGTAGGTGCAGCGAGACAAGAGACCCAGTACTTC.

This clonotype was seen only a few times. The CDR3 sequence is CASSQGTASIVGVQHF. CDR3 DNA: TGTGCCAGTAGTCAGGGGACAGCATCTATCGTAGGGGTCCAGCATTTT. The rearrangement joins TRBV19 to TRBJ1-5; 7 bases fit TRBD1. Losses at the gene ends were 5 bases for V and 12 bases for J; bases not matched to a gene: 19. CDR1 is LNHDA and CDR2 is SQIVND in the germline V gene (reference sequence). The CDR3 runs to 16 residues. The full variable domain, in which reference TRBV19 and TRBJ1-5 provide the parts outside the CDR3, is DGGITQSPKYLFRKEGQNVTLSCEQNLNHDAMYWYRQDPGQGLRLIYYSQIVNDFQKGDIAEGYSVSREKKESFPLTVTSAQKNPTAFYLCASSQGTASIVGVQHFGDGTRLSIL.

This sequence joins TRBV15 and TRBJ2-5, with a tentative D call TRBD2 (6 bases). Germline assignment: CDR1 LNHNV and CDR2 YYDKDF (reference sequence). V was clipped by 0 bases and J by 8 bases, with 19 bases between them. The CDR3 is made up of 16 amino acids. Here the CDR3 reads CATSRDQTLAGDTQYF. CDR3 DNA sequence: TGTGCCACCAGCAGAGATCAGACACTAGCCGGGGATACCCAGTACTTC.

This clonotype was found many times. This sequence joins TRBV29-1 and TRBJ2-5, with D perhaps TRBD2 (5 bases). The CDR3 loop spans 12 amino acids. Germline CDR1 and CDR2: SQVTM and ANQGSEA. The germline V and J ends were trimmed by 7 bases and 4 bases, with 13 bases remaining between them. The CDR3 bases are TGCAGCGGAGGGTTCGGGCGAGAGACCCAGTACTTC. Amino acid sequence: CSGGFGRETQYF.

Of note for this clonotype: A much larger clone differs from this one at a single base, so this may be a read error. This rearrangement joins TRBV5-5 to TRBJ2-3, with 9 bases aligning to TRBD2. Germline assignment: CDR1 SGHKS and CDR2 YYEKEE (reference sequence). The CDR3 is 14 residues long. Trimming cost V 5 bases and J 2 bases; bases outside gene matches: 3. CDR3 loop: CASRKRGATDTQYF. CDR3 bases: TGTGCCAGCAGAAAGCGGGGGGCCACAGATACGCAGTATTTT.

This clonotype was seen a handful of times. This chain uses TRBV19 with TRBJ2-1; 9 bases line up with TRBD1. The trim removed 1 base at V and 8 bases at J, leaving 6 bases unmatched. The V gene's germline CDR1 is LNHDA and CDR2 SQIVND (reference sequence). The CDR3 has 15 amino acids. The CDR3 region is CASSIAGTGIHEQFF. As DNA, the CDR3 is TGTGCCAGTAGTATAGCGGGGACAGGGATACATGAGCAGTTCTTC.

This sequence joins TRBV3-1 and TRBJ2-3; maybe TRBD2 (5 bases). Germline-derived CDR1 and CDR2 are LGHDT and YNNKEL (reference sequence). V was shortened by 2 bases and J by 0 bases, with 9 bases between the two germline ends. This CDR3 region has 15 residues. The CDR3 DNA reads TGTGCCAGCAGCCAACCAGCGGTGAGCACAGATACGCAGTATTTT. Translating gives CASSQPAVSTDTQYF.

This clonotype was seen only a few times. A much larger clone differs from this one at a single base, so this may be a read error. The genes are TRBV24-1 and TRBJ2-5, with D uncertain. This CDR3 is 11 amino acids long. Germline lookup yields CDR1 KGHDR and CDR2 SFDVKD. The V and J ends lost 10 bases and 11 bases respectively, with 16 bases between them. For the CDR3, the DNA is TGTGCCACGACCAGAGGTGATGAGCAGTACTTC. It encodes CATTRGDEQYF.

This rearrangement joins TRBV7-2 to TRBJ2-5, with a possible D match to TRBD1 (7 bases). This CDR3 region has 15 residues. The germline CDR1 and CDR2 sequences are SGHTA and FQGNSA. V was cut by 6 bases and J by 11 bases, with 25 bases left in between. The CDR3 sequence: CASRFGGGYHNEQYF. CDR3 sequence (DNA): TGTGCCAGCAGATTCGGAGGGGGCTACCACAATGAGCAGTACTTC. The full variable domain, with the rest looked up from reference TRBV7-2 and TRBJ2-5, is GAGVSQSPSNKVTEKGKDVELRCDPISGHTALYWYRQSLGQGLEFLIYFQGNSAPDKSGLPSDRFSAERTGGSVSTLTIQRTQQEDSAVYLCASRFGGGYHNEQYFGPGTRLLVL.

This clonotype was found a few times. A read error is possible here, since a much larger clone lies one base away. The chain joins TRBV7-2 to TRBJ2-3; the D is unclear. V was cut by 5 bases and J by 4 bases, with 16 bases left in between. This CDR3 spans 15 amino acids. The germline V gene encodes CDR1 SGHTA and CDR2 FQGNSA. As DNA, the CDR3 is TGTGCCAGCAGCATAGTCGGCCGAGGCGCAGATACGCAGTATTTT. This encodes CASSIVGRGADTQYF.

This clonotype was counted many times. The genes are TRBV11-1 and TRBJ2-3; weak D call: TRBD1 (6 bases). The CDR3 spans 19 residues. The germline CDR1 and CDR2 sequences are SGHAT and FQDESV (reference sequence). The V and J ends lost 1 base and 6 bases respectively, with 26 bases between them. The CDR3, as DNA: TGTGCCAGCAGCTTAGTGGGCAGGGGTCGAGAGCACCCTCAGGATACGCAGTATTTT. This codes for CASSLVGRGREHPQDTQYF.

This clonotype was picked up many times. V is TRBV20-1 and J is TRBJ2-1, with TRBD2 matching 15 bases. J lost 6 bases, V lost 5 bases, and 5 bases had no gene match. The germline V gene has CDR1 DFQATT and CDR2 SNEGSKA (reference sequence). CDR3 size: 15 residues. The CDR3 DNA follows: TGCAGTGCTGGCGGACTAGCGGGAGGGAGCAATGAGCAGTTCTTC. The encoded protein is CSAGGLAGGSNEQFF.

The chain employs TRBV20-1 and TRBJ2-7; no firm D call. Germline-derived CDR1 and CDR2 are DFQATT and SNEGSKA (reference sequence). The CDR3 totals 13 residues. The V gene lost 0 bases and the J gene lost 6 bases, with 12 bases spanning the gap. The CDR3 DNA reads TGCAGTGCTAGAGAGAGCCGGACCTCCGAGCAGTACTTC. Translation gives CSARESRTSEQYF.

The chain has TRBV14 and TRBJ2-3; 8 bases align to TRBD2. The germline V gene has CDR1 SGHDN and CDR2 FVKESK. V shed 0 bases, J shed 0 bases, and the junction held 5 bases outside the gene matches. This CDR3 is built from 17 residues. For the CDR3, the DNA is TGTGCCAGCAGCCAAGACCGAACTAGCGGTAGCACAGATACGCAGTATTTT. Encoded protein: CASSQDRTSGSTDTQYF. The full variable domain, its missing parts supplied by reference TRBV14 and TRBJ2-3, is EAGVTQFPSHSVIEKGQTVTLRCDPISGHDNLYWYRRVMGKEIKFLLHFVKESKQDESGMPNNRFLAERTGGTYSTLKVQPAELEDSGVYFCASSQDRTSGSTDTQYFGPGTRLTVL.

This clonotype was seen just once. The V call is TRBV7-2, the J call TRBJ2-1, with 8 bases fitting TRBD2. V shed 0 bases and J 8 bases; nucleotides not matched to a gene: 9. Germline-derived CDR1 and CDR2 are SGHTA and FQGNSA. The CDR3 length is 16 residues. The CDR3 reads CASSLALSGGAYEQFF. The CDR3 coding sequence is TGTGCCAGCAGCTTAGCATTGAGCGGGGGAGCGTATGAGCAGTTCTTC. Variable domain in full (rest from reference TRBV7-2 and TRBJ2-1): GAGVSQSPSNKVTEKGKDVELRCDPISGHTALYWYRQSLGQGLEFLIYFQGNSAPDKSGLPSDRFSAERTGGSVSTLTIQRTQQEDSAVYLCASSLALSGGAYEQFFGPGTRLTVL.

There are a few counts of this clonotype. This sequence may be a read error, since a much larger clone differs from it by one base. This sequence joins TRBV5-1 and TRBJ2-1; TRBD1 agrees at 12 bases. Trimming at V came to 4 bases and at J to 9 bases, leaving 8 bases not matched to a gene. Germline-derived CDR1 and CDR2 are SGHRS and YFSETQ. This CDR3 is built from 15 residues. The chain's CDR3 is CASSLRDRGRSEQFF. Here the CDR3 DNA reads TGCGCCAGCAGCCTCCGGGACAGGGGGCGAAGTGAGCAGTTCTTC. Full variable domain (rest looked up from reference TRBV5-1 and TRBJ2-1): KAGVTQTPRYLIKTRGQQVTLSCSPISGHRSVSWYQQTPGQGLQFLFEYFSETQRNKGNFPGRFSGRQFSNSRSEMNVSTLELGDSALYLCASSLRDRGRSEQFFGPGTRLTVL.

This clonotype has only a few counts. The rearrangement uses TRBV6-1 and TRBJ2-2; possible D gene TRBD1, 6 bases. This CDR3 is built from 13 residues. Looked up from germline, CDR1 is MNHNS and CDR2 is SASEGT. V dropped 6 bases and J dropped 1 base, with 6 bases sitting between them. The CDR3 DNA reads as TGTGCCAGCAGGGACAGGAACACCGGGGAGCTGTTTTTT. Its protein is CASRDRNTGELFF.

This clonotype came up many times. As DNA, the CDR3 is TGTGCCAGCACCCGGAATGGTGAAGCTTTCTTT. Translating it yields CASTRNGEAFF. V and J are TRBV4-2 and TRBJ1-1; D is unresolved. V lost 7 bases, J lost 7 bases, and 10 bases lay in between. CDR3 length equals 11 residues. Per the germline V gene, CDR1 is LGHNA and CDR2 is YNFKEQ.

This clonotype showed up just a few times. The V and J genes are TRBV5-1 and TRBJ2-4, with TRBD2 matching over 8 bases. The V and J ends lost 6 bases and 9 bases, in that order; junction bases with no gene match: 11. The CDR3 spans 14 residues. The germline CDR1 and CDR2 sequences are SGHRS and YFSETQ. The CDR3 sequence: CASNRGGRESIQYF. For the CDR3, the DNA is TGCGCCAGCAATCGGGGGGGGCGAGAAAGCATTCAGTACTTC.

CDR3 nucleotides: TGTGCCAGCAGTTTCGCGCGCACTGAAGCTTTCTTT. This encodes CASSFARTEAFF. The chain recombines TRBV6-2 or TRBV6-3 with TRBJ1-1; D gene uncertain. The CDR3 contains 12 residues. Germline V lookup: CDR1 MNHEY, CDR2 SVGEGT. Trimming took off 4 bases at V and 4 bases at J, with 7 bases between the two ends.

To note about this clonotype: This may be a read error: a much more frequent sequence differs by one nucleotide. This chain connects TRBV5-1 to TRBJ1-4; D not resolved. The V gene's germline CDR1 is SGHRS and CDR2 YFSETQ. The CDR3 loop spans 17 amino acids. CDR3 bases: TGCGCCGGCAGCTTGGTCGGGATTGGTGCAACTAATGAAAAACTGTTTTTT. Protein: CAGSLVGIGATNEKLFF. The full variable domain, its missing parts supplied by reference TRBV5-1 and TRBJ1-4, is KAGVTQTPRYLIKTRGQQVTLSCSPISGHRSVSWYQQTPGQGLQFLFEYFSETQRNKGNFPGRFSGRQFSNSRSEMNVSTLELGDSALYLCAGSLVGIGATNEKLFFGSGTQLSVL.